The next 18 T cell receptor beta chains were all read from a single sample in a study of Ad26.COV2.S vaccination and SARS-CoV-2 variants. This sample's treatment: roughly 19 received Ad26.COV2.S at low or high dose, single or two shots; five or six received placebo; per-sample allocation not given. Collection of samples fell on day 63 after the first vaccine or placebo injection. Libraries were prepared by immunoSEQ multiplex PCR; TCRdb keeps only in-frame clonotypes and omits some of them. Among approximately 480,000 clones listed, about 83% were seen once. Sequenced material: peripheral blood, taken in a trial of Ad26.COV2.S vaccine versus placebo. The receptors originated from a person between 18 and 59 years old who received the Ad26.COV2.S COVID-19 vaccine or a placebo.

V is TRBV21-1 and J is TRBJ2-1; TRBD2 is the table's D call and was not checked against the DNA. TRBV21-1 is listed as a pseudogene. CDR3 length equals 16 residues. The CDR3 loop reads CASSTLAPLSYNEQFF. As DNA, the CDR3 is TGTGCCAGCAGCACCCTAGCACCGCTCAGCTACAATGAGCAGTTCTTC.

This clone was found a few times. The same CDR3 can be traced to other DNA sequences in this sample. The genes are TRBV5-1 and TRBJ2-1; D call uncertain. The CDR3 has 14 amino acids. Deletions cut 0 bases from V and 1 base from J, with 5 bases between. The germline V gene encodes CDR1 SGHRS and CDR2 YFSETQ. DNA for the CDR3: TGCGCCAGCAGCTTGGGGGGTTCCTACAATGAGCAGTTCTTC. Its translation: CASSLGGSYNEQFF. Complete variable domain (other parts from reference TRBV5-1 and TRBJ2-1): KAGVTQTPRYLIKTRGQQVTLSCSPISGHRSVSWYQQTPGQGLQFLFEYFSETQRNKGNFPGRFSGRQFSNSRSEMNVSTLELGDSALYLCASSLGGSYNEQFFGPGTRLTVL.

This clone has a handful of counts. The chain couples TRBV9 to TRBJ1-6, with a tentative D call TRBD1 (6 bases). CDR3 length equals 15 residues. Germline V gene sequence: CDR1 SGDLS, CDR2 YYNGEE. Trimming pared 3 bases from V and 10 bases from J, leaving 17 bases between. Here the CDR3 DNA reads TGTGCCAGCAGCGAGGGGGGGACTCCGAGCTCACCCCTCCACTTT. It specifies CASSEGGTPSSPLHF.

The V and J genes are TRBV28 and TRBJ2-5, with D hard to call. Germline V gene sequence: CDR1 MDHEN, CDR2 SYDVKM. V was cut by 6 bases and J by 11 bases, with 16 bases left in between. This CDR3 has 12 residues. This CDR3 is CASSLSRAIQYF. Written as DNA, the CDR3 is TGTGCCAGCAGCCTAAGCCGGGCTATACAGTACTTC.

The gene calls are TRBV28 and TRBJ1-6; D uncertain. The CDR3 runs to 13 residues. V was clipped by 5 bases and J by 1 base, with 3 bases between them. The germline V gene encodes CDR1 MDHEN and CDR2 SYDVKM. The CDR3 DNA reads TGTGCCAGCAGTCCATCCTATAATTCACCCCTCCACTTT. Translation gives CASSPSYNSPLHF.

The rearrangement links TRBV7-2 to TRBJ2-7; D might be TRBD1 (5 bases). This CDR3 region has 17 residues. The germline V gene encodes CDR1 SGHTA and CDR2 FQGNSA. V was shortened by 0 bases and J by 1 base, with 16 bases between the two germline ends. CDR3 DNA sequence: TGTGCCAGCAGCTTAGCCGTCGACAGATTCGCTTCCTACGAGCAGTACTTC. Translation: CASSLAVDRFASYEQYF.

The chain recombines TRBV9 with TRBJ1-1; TRBD1 aligns across 8 bases. CDR3 length: 19 residues. Germline V gene data show CDR1 as SGDLS and CDR2 as YYNGEE. The V segment lost 3 bases and the J segment 0 bases; nucleotides outside the gene matches: 16. The CDR3 protein is CASSAAPRRGLGMNTEAFF. CDR3 nucleotide sequence: TGTGCCAGCAGCGCAGCCCCACGCAGGGGGCTGGGTATGAACACTGAAGCTTTCTTT.

The chain carries TRBV6-2 or TRBV6-3 and TRBJ1-1; TRBD1 matches 7 bases. Germline V gene sequence: CDR1 MNHEY, CDR2 SVGEGT. The CDR3 is made up of 14 amino acids. V shed 1 base, J shed 4 bases, and the junction held 3 bases outside the gene matches. CDR3 in amino acids: CASSYWPGGTEAFF. The CDR3 region has the DNA TGTGCCAGCAGTTACTGGCCAGGGGGCACTGAAGCTTTCTTT.

The V and J genes are TRBV10-1 and TRBJ2-1; 7 positions agree with TRBD2. V gave up 6 bases and J gave up 2 bases; unmatched junction bases: 7. CDR1 is WNHNN, CDR2 SYGVQD, per germline (reference sequence). This CDR3 is 15 amino acids long. This CDR3 reads CASSGGRLAYNEQFF. In DNA, the CDR3 is TGCGCCAGCAGCGGCGGGAGATTGGCCTACAATGAGCAGTTCTTC.

This chain uses TRBV28 with TRBJ1-2; 9 nucleotides align to TRBD1. J gave up 1 base and V 5 bases, and 5 bases lay outside the gene matches. The CDR3 is 15 residues long. Per the germline V gene, CDR1 is MDHEN and CDR2 is SYDVKM. The CDR3 region has the DNA TGTGCCAGCAGTAAAACGGGACAGGGTAACTATGGCTACACCTTC. Protein: CASSKTGQGNYGYTF.

The chain employs TRBV9 and TRBJ2-5; TRBD1 aligns across 8 bases. This CDR3 has 14 residues. With 3 bases clipped from V and 3 bases from J, the junction kept 4 bases outside the gene matches. CDR1 is SGDLS and CDR2 is YYNGEE in the germline V gene. The CDR3 loop is CASSATGGKETQYF. The CDR3, as DNA: TGTGCCAGCAGCGCCACAGGGGGGAAAGAGACCCAGTACTTC.

This chain uses TRBV11-2 with TRBJ2-1, with D possibly being TRBD1 (6 bases). Looked up from germline, CDR1 is SGHAT and CDR2 is FQNNGV. Trimming shortened V by 5 bases and J by 10 bases, and 12 bases separated the two germline ends. This CDR3 spans 12 amino acids. The CDR3 bases are TGTGCCAGCAGCCACCCCGGGACAGAGCAGTTCTTC. It encodes CASSHPGTEQFF.

The gene calls are TRBV27 and TRBJ2-1, with 9 bases aligning to TRBD2. The germline CDR1 and CDR2 sequences are MNHEY and SMNVEV (reference sequence). Trimming cost V 6 bases and J 5 bases; bases outside gene matches: 2. CDR3 size: 13 residues. The CDR3 DNA reads as TGTGCCAGCAGGGCTAGCGGGGACAATGAGCAGTTCTTC. Residues: CASRASGDNEQFF.

The CDR3 region is CASSLATDNEQFF. The CDR3 DNA sequence: TGTGCCAGCAGTTTAGCCACTGACAATGAGCAGTTCTTC. The chain links TRBV12-3 or TRBV12-4 to TRBJ2-1, with unresolved D. The CDR3 consists of 13 residues. V dropped 0 bases and J dropped 5 bases, with 5 bases sitting between them.

This clone was observed a few times. The chain uses TRBV12-3 or TRBV12-4 and TRBJ1-5; 8 bases align to TRBD1. V was clipped by 8 bases and J by 2 bases; unmatched bases: 2. This CDR3 contains 13 residues. The CDR3 DNA reads as TGTGCCAGCCAGGGGGCAGGCAATCAGCCCCAGCATTTT. Amino acid sequence: CASQGAGNQPQHF.

This chain links TRBV19 with TRBJ2-3; 9 positions agree with TRBD2. CDR3 length: 17 amino acids. The V gene end was trimmed by 2 bases and the J gene end by 4 bases; junction bases not matched to a gene: 10. CDR1 LNHDA and CDR2 SQIVND come from the germline V gene (reference sequence). The CDR3, as DNA: TGTGCCAGTAGTATACGTCCTAGCGGGAAGTCAGCAGATACGCAGTATTTT. Its translation: CASSIRPSGKSADTQYF.

The genes are TRBV19 and TRBJ1-5; 9 bases agree with TRBD1. Trimming cost V 5 bases and J 3 bases; bases outside gene matches: 5. CDR3 length: 15 residues. Germline V lookup: CDR1 LNHDA, CDR2 SQIVND (reference sequence). The CDR3 region has the DNA TGTGCCAGTAGTGTACAGGGGGCCACCAATCAGCCCCAGCATTTT. Translation gives CASSVQGATNQPQHF.

This chain joins TRBV7-2 and TRBJ2-2; 7 bases map to TRBD2. The V and J ends lost 3 bases and 0 bases, in that order; junction bases with no gene match: 4. This CDR3 is built from 16 residues. Germline assignment: CDR1 SGHTA and CDR2 FQGNSA. In DNA, the CDR3 is TGTGCCAGCAGCTTGAGCCTAGCGGCGAACACCGGGGAGCTGTTTTTT. Amino acid sequence: CASSLSLAANTGELFF. The whole variable domain, filled in from reference TRBV7-2 and TRBJ2-2, reads GAGVSQSPSNKVTEKGKDVELRCDPISGHTALYWYRQSLGQGLEFLIYFQGNSAPDKSGLPSDRFSAERTGGSVSTLTIQRTQQEDSAVYLCASSLSLAANTGELFFGEGSRLTVL.